The 29 T cell receptor beta chains reported below all come from one sample, sequenced in a study of shared clonotypes between healthy human individuals. Sequenced by immunoSEQ multiplex PCR; TCRdb stores in-frame clones only, minus some. Here the sample spans hundreds of thousands of clones, roughly three quarters being singletons. Sample: PBMCs. The receptors shown here come from a woman aged 35 to 49 in good health. Some clones in this sample may be carry-over from other donors' samples.

CDR3 loop: CASSLKAPNTGELFF. As DNA, the CDR3 is TGTGCCAGCAGCTTGAAGGCGCCGAACACCGGGGAGCTGTTTTTT. This chain uses TRBV7-8 with TRBJ2-2; D call uncertain. V was cut by 3 bases and J by 0 bases, with 8 bases left in between. The CDR3 length is 15 residues. Germline assignment: CDR1 SGHVS and CDR2 FQNEAQ.

CDR3: CAISESGLAGEREQYF. CDR3 nucleotide sequence: TGTGCCATCAGTGAGTCGGGACTAGCGGGAGAGCGGGAGCAGTACTTC. The chain employs TRBV10-3 and TRBJ2-7, with 14 nucleotides matching TRBD2. Germline CDR1 reads ENHRY; CDR2 reads SYGVKD. V lost 0 bases and J lost 7; bases outside the gene matches: 5. CDR3 length: 16 residues.

This sequence joins TRBV6-1 and TRBJ2-3; 7 bases match TRBD2. Germline lookup yields CDR1 MNHNS and CDR2 SASEGT. The length of the CDR3 is 15 residues. The V gene end was trimmed by 2 bases and the J gene end by 2 bases; junction bases not matched to a gene: 4. DNA for the CDR3: TGTGCCAGCAGTGAATTGAGCGGGACCACAGATACGCAGTATTTT. It translates to CASSELSGTTDTQYF.

As to this clone: This same CDR3 is encoded by further DNA sequences in the sample. This rearrangement joins TRBV11-2 to TRBJ2-1; TRBD2 matches at 8 bases. With 5 bases clipped from V and 6 bases from J, the junction kept 6 bases outside the gene matches. From germline, CDR1 is SGHAT and CDR2 FQNNGV. The CDR3 is made up of 14 amino acids. The CDR3 region has the DNA TGTGCCAGCAGCCTGAGCGGGAGCCTCAATGAGCAGTTCTTC. Translating it yields CASSLSGSLNEQFF.

The chain is built from TRBV4-2 and TRBJ1-5; the match to TRBD1 covers 7 bases. The V gene's germline CDR1 is LGHNA and CDR2 YNFKEQ. V lost 2 bases, J lost 0 bases, and 4 bases stayed unmatched. The CDR3 is 16 residues long. As DNA, the CDR3 is TGTGCCAGCAGCCAAAGGACAGGAGATAGCAATCAGCCCCAGCATTTT. Translation: CASSQRTGDSNQPQHF.

This clone has only one observation. The rearrangement joins TRBV28 to TRBJ1-3; tentative D call: TRBD1 (6 bases). Germline CDR1 is MDHEN and CDR2 is SYDVKM. Trimming stripped 6 bases from V and 3 bases from J, with 12 bases between. This CDR3 region has 14 residues. The CDR3: CASRLTGNGNTIYF. The CDR3 nucleotides read TGTGCCAGCAGACTCACAGGGAATGGAAACACCATATATTTT. Combining the CDR3 with reference TRBV28 and TRBJ1-3 gives the whole variable domain DVKVTQSSRYLVKRTGEKVFLECVQDMDHENMFWYRQDPGLGLRLIYFSYDVKMKEKGDIPEGYSVSREKKERFSLILESASTNQTSMYLCASRLTGNGNTIYFGEGSWLTVV.

The CDR3: CASSMSGGGRVTETQYF. The DNA for the CDR3 is TGTGCCAGCAGCATGAGTGGGGGCGGGAGGGTCACAGAGACCCAGTACTTC. The chain couples TRBV7-2 to TRBJ2-5, with TRBD2 matching 9 bases. This CDR3 has 17 amino acids. With V trimmed by 5 bases and J by 4 bases, 14 bases remained unmatched. Germline CDR1 SGHTA, CDR2 FQGNSA.

For this clone: Other DNA sequences in this sample translate to the same CDR3. The gene calls are TRBV30 and TRBJ2-5; TRBD2 agrees at 10 bases. CDR3 length equals 13 residues. Germline CDR1 GTSNPN, CDR2 SVGIG (reference sequence). V shed 3 bases and J 5 bases; nucleotides not matched to a gene: 3. In DNA form, the CDR3 reads TGTGCCTGGAGACTAGCGGGACAGGAGACCCAGTACTTC. This sequence encodes CAWRLAGQETQYF.

This clone was found once. The V gene is TRBV28, the J gene TRBJ1-5; the D gene is possibly TRBD1 (5 bases). The CDR3 contains 15 residues. V was shortened by 6 bases and J by 6 bases, with 18 bases between the two germline ends. CDR1 is MDHEN and CDR2 is SYDVKM in the germline V gene. The CDR3 DNA reads as TGTGCCAGCAGCACTGCTGGGGGAGGATTTCAGCCCCAGCATTTT. Translating it yields CASSTAGGGFQPQHF.

This chain joins TRBV2 and TRBJ2-5; 10 nucleotides agree with TRBD2. This CDR3 is built from 15 residues. Germline V gene sequence: CDR1 SNHLY, CDR2 FYNNEI. V dropped 6 bases and J dropped 5; count of bases not matched to a gene: 9. The CDR3 protein is CASRIASGRGETQYF. CDR3 DNA: TGTGCCAGCAGAATTGCTAGCGGGAGAGGGGAGACCCAGTACTTC.

V is TRBV20-1 and J is TRBJ2-1; D possibly matches TRBD1 or TRBD2 (6 bases each). Germline-derived CDR1 and CDR2 are DFQATT and SNEGSKA (reference sequence). Trimming left V 6 bases short and J 11 bases short, with 14 bases between. This CDR3 contains 11 residues. The CDR3: CSAGGQPKQFF. DNA of the CDR3: TGCAGTGCGGGGGGACAACCCAAGCAGTTCTTC.

The J gene is TRBJ1-5, the V gene TRBV6-6; D not certain. This CDR3 is 16 amino acids long. Trimming left V 4 bases short and J 0 bases short, with 13 bases between. The germline V gene has CDR1 MNHNY and CDR2 SVGAGI (reference sequence). CDR3 residues: CASSFVGRYSNQPQHF. CDR3 coding DNA: TGTGCCAGCAGTTTCGTCGGACGGTATAGCAATCAGCCCCAGCATTTT.

The chain recombines TRBV5-6 with TRBJ1-1, with TRBD1 matching over 7 bases. Germline CDR1 is SGHDT and CDR2 is YYEEEE. This CDR3 has 17 amino acids. V was pared by 3 bases and J by 0 bases, with 11 bases of the junction left unmatched. The CDR3 nucleotides read TGTGCCAGCAGCTGGAGGGGGCGAGGACTCTTGAACACTGAAGCTTTCTTT. Translation: CASSWRGRGLLNTEAFF.

The chain couples TRBV4-1 to TRBJ2-7; no reliable D call. The germline CDR1 and CDR2 sequences are MGHRA and YSYEKL. V lost 1 base to trimming and J lost 4 bases, with 8 bases between them. The CDR3 length is 13 residues. CDR3 sequence: CASSQVPGYEQYF. In nucleotides, the CDR3 is TGCGCCAGCAGCCAAGTCCCAGGTTACGAGCAGTACTTC.

The V gene is TRBV28, the J gene TRBJ2-1; 9 bases map to TRBD2. V lost 2 bases and J lost 7; bases outside the gene matches: 3. CDR3 length equals 14 residues. CDR1 is MDHEN and CDR2 is SYDVKM in the germline V gene. This CDR3 reads CASSLTSGWNEQFF. The CDR3 nucleotides read TGTGCCAGCAGTTTAACTAGCGGGTGGAATGAGCAGTTCTTC.

The sample holds one count of this clone. This sequence joins TRBV11-2 and TRBJ2-5; 12 nucleotides agree with TRBD2. The length of the CDR3 is 16 residues. In germline, CDR1 is SGHAT, CDR2 FQNNGV. Germline trimming cut 1 base from V and 5 bases from J; bases unmatched to any gene: 5. The CDR3 reads CASSLVWLAGGETQYF. The CDR3, as DNA: TGTGCCAGCAGCTTAGTGTGGCTAGCGGGAGGGGAGACCCAGTACTTC.

J is TRBJ2-7 and V is TRBV4-1; TRBD1 aligns across 9 bases. This CDR3 contains 18 residues. CDR1 MGHRA and CDR2 YSYEKL come from the germline V gene. After removal of 3 bases from V and 5 bases from J, the junction contained 17 bases not matched to a gene. CDR3 sequence: CASSHPRGQGKLAHEQYF. DNA of the CDR3: TGCGCCAGCAGCCACCCCCGGGGACAGGGCAAATTGGCCCACGAGCAGTACTTC.

The gene calls are TRBV5-4 and TRBJ2-1; 7 bases line up with TRBD2. The V gene end was trimmed by 3 bases and the J gene end by 10 bases; junction bases not matched to a gene: 10. This CDR3 spans 14 amino acids. The V gene's germline CDR1 is SGHNT and CDR2 YYREEE (reference sequence). The CDR3 here is CASSYGRERLEQFF. CDR3 in DNA: TGTGCCAGCAGCTACGGGCGGGAGCGTCTGGAGCAGTTCTTC.

The chain combines TRBV6-1 with TRBJ2-1; TRBD2 matches at 8 bases. The CDR3 has 15 residues. V lost 6 bases to trimming and J lost 10 bases; unmatched junction nucleotides: 14. Per germline, CDR1 MNHNS and CDR2 SASEGT. CDR3 residues: CASRPPGLEVGEQFF. DNA of the CDR3: TGTGCCAGCAGACCACCGGGACTAGAAGTCGGCGAGCAGTTCTTC.

V and J are TRBV5-4 and TRBJ2-7; a possible D gene is TRBD1 (6 bases). Trimming took 0 bases from V and 2 from J, leaving 15 bases between them. From germline, CDR1 is SGHNT and CDR2 YYREEE (reference sequence). The CDR3 is 16 residues long. The CDR3 region is CASSLETGTFPYEQYF. DNA for the CDR3: TGTGCCAGCAGCTTGGAAACCGGGACATTCCCCTACGAGCAGTACTTC.

This clone has just a few counts. The chain recombines TRBV28 with TRBJ1-1; a weak D match, TRBD1 (5 bases). The CDR3 totals 14 residues. Germline V gene lookup returns CDR1 MDHEN and CDR2 SYDVKM. Trimming took 6 bases from V and 7 from J, leaving 18 bases between them. CDR3 sequence reads: CASRSGGDEGEAFF. CDR3 coding DNA: TGTGCCAGCAGGTCCGGCGGGGACGAGGGTGAAGCTTTCTTT.

This clone has only a few counts. The chain couples TRBV5-6 to TRBJ2-7; D may be TRBD2 (6 bases). Trimming shortened V by 2 bases and J by 0 bases, and 9 bases separated the two germline ends. The length of the CDR3 is 14 residues. Germline lookup yields CDR1 SGHDT and CDR2 YYEEEE. The CDR3 region is CASSFGGNSYEQYF. DNA for the CDR3: TGTGCCAGCAGCTTCGGAGGGAACTCCTACGAGCAGTACTTC.

The chain employs TRBV5-8 and TRBJ2-3; 8 bases map to TRBD2. This CDR3 region has 14 residues. In germline, CDR1 is SGHTS, CDR2 YDEGEE. V lost 3 bases, J lost 0 bases, and 0 bases stayed unmatched. The CDR3 sequence: CASSSGGSTDTQYF. CDR3 bases: TGTGCCAGCAGCTCGGGAGGGAGCACAGATACGCAGTATTTT.

V usage is TRBV5-4 and J usage is TRBJ2-7; D gene uncertain. Trimming cost V 0 bases and J 6 bases, with 10 bases left between them. Per the germline V gene, CDR1 is SGHNT and CDR2 is YYREEE (reference sequence). This CDR3 contains 13 residues. The CDR3 DNA follows: TGTGCCAGCAGCTTGGCCGGGTCTTTCGAGCAGTACTTC. Translating gives CASSLAGSFEQYF.

This clone was found once. The V gene is TRBV4-1, the J gene TRBJ1-3, with 8 bases lining up with TRBD1. Germline-derived CDR1 and CDR2 are MGHRA and YSYEKL. V gave up 2 bases and J gave up 4 bases; unmatched junction bases: 1. The CDR3 spans 14 residues. The CDR3 here is CASSQQGAGNTIYF. The CDR3 coding sequence is TGCGCCAGCAGCCAACAGGGGGCCGGAAACACCATATATTTT.

The V and J genes are TRBV6-6 and TRBJ2-3; D is tentatively TRBD1 or TRBD2 (5 bases each). V was trimmed by 6 bases and J by 8 bases, leaving 15 bases between them. The CDR3 length is 13 residues. Germline CDR1 is MNHNY and CDR2 is SVGAGI (reference sequence). CDR3 sequence reads: CASRDGASSTQYF. DNA of the CDR3: TGTGCCAGCAGAGACGGGGCCTCCTCTACGCAGTATTTT.

The J gene is TRBJ1-5, the V gene TRBV30, with TRBD1 matching 8 bases. Losses at the gene ends were 2 bases for V and 4 bases for J; bases not matched to a gene: 4. Germline V CDR1 and CDR2: GTSNPN, SVGIG (reference sequence). CDR3 length: 14 residues. DNA of the CDR3: TGTGCCTGGAGTCGAAACAGGGGGAATCAGCCCCAGCATTTT. Translated: CAWSRNRGNQPQHF. The full variable domain, completed using reference TRBV30 and TRBJ1-5, is SQTIHQWPATLVQPVGSPLSLECTVEGTSNPNLYWYRQAAGRGLQLLFYSVGIGQISSEVPQNLSASRPQDRQFILSSKKLLLSDSGFYLCAWSRNRGNQPQHFGDGTRLSIL.

The rearrangement uses TRBV9 and TRBJ2-1; unclear D gene. This CDR3 region has 14 residues. Germline V gives CDR1 SGDLS, CDR2 YYNGEE. V lost 3 bases and J lost 4, with 11 bases in between. The CDR3 DNA follows: TGTGCCAGCAGCGAAACTGACGGATACAATGAGCAGTTCTTC. This encodes CASSETDGYNEQFF.

V and J are TRBV10-3 and TRBJ1-6; D is undetermined. The CDR3 covers 14 residues. V was clipped by 3 bases and J by 9 bases, with 12 bases between them. The V gene's germline CDR1 is ENHRY and CDR2 SYGVKD. The CDR3 DNA reads as TGTGCCATCAGTGATGGGTACTGGCCTTCACCCCTCCACTTT. It specifies CAISDGYWPSPLHF.